The source of this T cell receptor beta chain is a study of identical twins. Whole-study results and caveats: With beta out-of-frame sequences, excess sharing by twins was weaker. Researchers caution that invariant MAIT and iNKT cells could partly confound zero-insertion analyses.

In its sample, this clonotype was seen a few times. No antigen is known for it. CDR3 size: 16 residues. The V and J ends lost 2 bases and 3 bases, in that order; junction bases with no gene match: 5. Germline V lookup: CDR1 DFQATT, CDR2 SNEGSKA (reference sequence). TCRdb reanalysed the 5' RACE reads using MiXCR and keeps one entry per CDR3 protein. The sample includes some 500,000 distinct CDR3 sequences, 20% to 25% of them seen just once. These data were also reused for a study on T cells expressing NK-cell markers.

Sequences were obtained from CD4+ T cells sorted from blood. The V gene is TRBV20-1, the J gene TRBJ2-1, with TRBD2 matching over 12 bases. The TCR was taken from a woman aged 18-29 years in good health. This chain's CDR3 is CSARSQTSGSYNEQFF. DNA for the CDR3: TGCAGTGCTAGATCCCAGACTAGCGGGAGCTACAATGAGCAGTTCTTC.